This T cell receptor (beta chain) originates from a study of cytomegalovirus exposure and HLA in healthy donors. Germline V gene lookup returns CDR1 ENHRY and CDR2 SYGVKD. The V segment lost 9 bases and the J segment 1 base; nucleotides outside the gene matches: 3. This CDR3 has 13 amino acids. On this clone: Antigen unknown.

With 60 Vbeta and 13 Jbeta primers, the PCR was carried out. Repertoires were generated with immunoSEQ multiplex PCR, while TCRdb's copy carries only in-frame clones and drops some. This table has fewer than 200,000 clones, 60% to 85% appearing once. Findings and caveats of the study: When a later analysis compared HLA-associated TCR beta chains with equally common others, the HLA-associated chains turned out to be more clonally expanded and to have lower generation probabilities. It was likely that a cluster of highly shared sequence variants was a sequencing artifact. Researchers reportedly found TCR beta sequences accurately predicted most subjects' HLA-A and HLA-B alleles. Later analysis demonstrated an association between a missense DCLRE1C variant and TCR beta V- and J-gene trimming.

Sequenced material: PBMCs. The receptor was isolated from a woman aged 45-60 years in good health and CMV-seropositive. The chain employs TRBV10-3 and TRBJ1-1; 9 bases are shared with TRBD1. CDR3 nucleotides: TGTGCCATAGGGGACAGGGCGAACACTGAAGCTTTCTTT. Amino acids: CAIGDRANTEAFF.